This T cell receptor (beta chain) is drawn from a study of CD8 T cells in ankylosing spondylitis. MiXCR, run by TCRdb on the 5' RACE reads, gives a single entry per CDR3 protein. Altogether some 100,000 distinct CDR3 sequences are present, roughly 8.8% being singletons, with the ten largest covering around 30%. This CDR3 region has 16 residues. Germline loops: CDR1 LGHNT, CDR2 FRNRAP. V was pared by 7 bases and J by 0 bases, with 16 bases between. This clonotype was recorded at least ten times. Its antigen is as yet unknown. Study-wide findings and caveats: A motif in TCR beta, a set of 8 or 9 highly homologous variants, appeared characteristic of ankylosing spondylitis blood.

V and J are TRBV12-5 and TRBJ1-5; D unresolved. This sequence originates from a male donor with ankylosing spondylitis. The sample consisted of blood, either unsorted or a sorted T cell fraction (not recorded which). CDR3: CASATAGSNSNQPQHF. The CDR3 region has the DNA TGTGCTAGTGCCACGGCGGGGTCAAATAGCAATCAGCCCCAGCATTTT.